These 25 T cell receptor beta chains came from one sample sequenced in a study of CD8+CD57+ T cells in acquired aplastic anemia. Profiles of TCR beta VDJ and CDR3 were generated from a genomic DNA template. TCRdb used MiXCR to reprocess the reads, holding one entry per CDR3 protein. The data hold roughly 58,000 distinct CDR3 sequences, with around 55% observed a single time. The material sequenced was sorted CD4+, CD8+, or CD8+CD57+ T cells (not recorded which) from PBMCs. All receptors come from a human donor in good health, serving as a control.

There are many counts of this clonotype. J is TRBJ2-7 and V is TRBV5-1; D is perhaps TRBD2 (6 bases). V was clipped by 4 bases and J by 2 bases, with 16 bases between them. The germline CDR1 and CDR2 sequences are SGHRS and YFSETQ. CDR3 size: 15 residues. In DNA, the CDR3 is TGCGCCAGCAGCCCTATTGCCGGGGGACCCTACGAGCAGTACTTC. It yields the protein CASSPIAGGPYEQYF.

This clonotype was seen repeatedly, ten times or more. This sequence joins TRBV7-3 and TRBJ1-2, with D uncertain. The CDR3 runs 13 residues. V shed 5 bases and J shed 6 bases, with 13 bases lying between them. Germline loops: CDR1 SGHTA, CDR2 FQGTGA. The CDR3 DNA follows: TGTGCCAGCAGCCCCCGAGGATACGATGGCTACACCTTC. The encoded protein is CASSPRGYDGYTF.

This clonotype was detected many times. The chain links TRBV12-3 or TRBV12-4 to TRBJ2-1; 7 bases are shared with TRBD2. V shed 6 bases and J 6 bases; nucleotides not matched to a gene: 11. This CDR3 comprises 15 residues. CDR3 amino acids: CASRSPGGEFNEQFF. The CDR3 DNA sequence: TGTGCCAGCAGATCCCCGGGAGGCGAATTCAATGAGCAGTTCTTC.

This rearrangement joins TRBV19 to TRBJ2-7, with 15 nucleotides matching TRBD2. This CDR3 has 18 residues. Per the germline V gene, CDR1 is LNHDA and CDR2 is SQIVND (reference sequence). V gave up 1 base and J gave up 2 bases; unmatched junction bases: 6. The CDR3 region has the DNA TGTGCCAGTAGTATAGTAGGGGGACTAGCGGGAGGCCCCTACGAGCAGTACTTC. As protein: CASSIVGGLAGGPYEQYF. Full variable domain (missing parts from reference TRBV19 and TRBJ2-7): DGGITQSPKYLFRKEGQNVTLSCEQNLNHDAMYWYRQDPGQGLRLIYYSQIVNDFQKGDIAEGYSVSREKKESFPLTVTSAQKNPTAFYLCASSIVGGLAGGPYEQYFGPGTRLTVT.

The rearrangement uses TRBV29-1 and TRBJ1-6, with D possibly TRBD1 on 6 matching bases. Trimming took 6 bases from V and 8 from J, leaving 14 bases between them. The CDR3 is 13 residues long. Germline V lookup: CDR1 SQVTM, CDR2 ANQGSEA. The CDR3 bases are TGCAGCGTAGCACAGGGAAGGGATTCACCCCTCCACTTT. Residues: CSVAQGRDSPLHF.

V usage is TRBV20-1 and J usage is TRBJ2-5; 7 bases align to TRBD1. CDR1 DFQATT and CDR2 SNEGSKA come from the germline V gene (reference sequence). V shed 3 bases and J 3 bases; nucleotides not matched to a gene: 13. The length of the CDR3 is 16 residues. The CDR3 nucleotides read TGCAGTGCTAGGCCCTCAAACAGGGGAGTTAAAGAGACCCAGTACTTC. It translates to CSARPSNRGVKETQYF.

The chain joins TRBV19 to TRBJ1-2; D is possibly TRBD1 (6 bases). The CDR3 spans 16 residues. Looked up from germline, CDR1 is LNHDA and CDR2 is SQIVND (reference sequence). The ends were cut back, 7 bases at V and 4 bases at J, with 22 bases in the middle. CDR3 amino acids: CASKNPRTALGYGYTF. CDR3 coding DNA: TGTGCCAGTAAAAACCCCCGGACAGCCCTTGGCTATGGCTACACCTTC.

The chain employs TRBV15 and TRBJ2-1; 7 bases fit TRBD2. The CDR3 is made up of 15 amino acids. After removal of 8 bases from V and 9 bases from J, the junction contained 16 bases not matched to a gene. Germline V gene sequence: CDR1 LNHNV, CDR2 YYDKDF (reference sequence). The CDR3 here is CATCEGWGAGFEQFF. The CDR3 nucleotides are TGTGCCACCTGCGAGGGGTGGGGAGCGGGGTTTGAGCAGTTCTTC. Looking up the rest from reference TRBV15 and TRBJ2-1 gives the full variable domain: DAMVIQNPRYQVTQFGKPVTLSCSQTLNHNVMYWYQQKSSQAPKLLFHYYDKDFNNEADTPDNFQSRRPNTSFCFLDIRSPGLGDTAMYLCATCEGWGAGFEQFFGPGTRLTVL.

This clonotype ranks as medium-sized. This sequence joins TRBV10-3 and TRBJ2-7; D is unresolved. The CDR3 consists of 12 residues. Between the trimmed V and J ends, which lost 4 bases and 5 bases, there was a span of 9 bases. Germline-derived CDR1 and CDR2 are ENHRY and SYGVKD. CDR3 DNA: TGTGCCATCAGTGCTTTCGAGAACGAGCAGTACTTC. As protein: CAISAFENEQYF.

The sample holds many counts of this clonotype. The DNA of the CDR3 is TGTGCCAGCAGTGAAGCGCACGGGGGAGAAGCTTTCTTT. Its protein product is CASSEAHGGEAFF. J is TRBJ1-1 and V is TRBV6-1; D possibly corresponds to TRBD1 (5 bases). CDR3 size: 13 residues. Trimming left V 0 bases short and J 8 bases short, with 10 bases between. Germline V lookup: CDR1 MNHNS, CDR2 SASEGT.

The CDR3 is CATSRSGLNSPLHF. The DNA of the CDR3 is TGTGCCACCAGCAGATCGGGCCTCAATTCACCCCTCCACTTT. The J gene is TRBJ1-6, the V gene TRBV15; no clear D gene. The ends were cut back, 2 bases at V and 7 bases at J, with 9 bases in the middle. Germline loops: CDR1 LNHNV, CDR2 YYDKDF (reference sequence). This CDR3 region has 14 residues.

In its sample, this clonotype was seen many times. The chain combines TRBV11-3 with TRBJ1-2; TRBD1 matches at 7 bases. The germline gives CDR1 SGHNT, CDR2 YENEEA. This CDR3 is built from 13 residues. V dropped 5 bases and J dropped 4; count of bases not matched to a gene: 4. The chain's CDR3 is CASSHDRVYGYTF. CDR3 DNA: TGTGCCAGCAGCCACGACAGGGTCTATGGCTACACCTTC. The variable domain in full, completed from reference TRBV11-3 and TRBJ1-2, reads EAGVVQSPRYKIIEKKQPVAFWCNPISGHNTLYWYLQNLGQGPELLIRYENEEAVDDSQLPKDRFSAERLKGVDSTLKIQPAELGDSAVYLCASSHDRVYGYTFGSGTRLTVV.

This clonotype was seen a few times. No conserved phenylalanine or tryptophan ends this CDR3, so it is likely a read error. Because the CDR3's place on the DNA is in doubt, the DNA is left out and the CDR3 is given as listed by TCRdb. This chain uses TRBV24-1 with TRBJ1-6; the tabulated D call, TRBD1, remains unverified against the DNA. The CDR3 comprises 11 residues, both ends counted. CDR1 and CDR2 (germline): KGHDR, SFDVKD. The CDR3 loop reads CATSDSGTGGS.

This clonotype was counted at least ten times. V and J are TRBV20-1 and TRBJ2-7, with 10 bases lining up with TRBD1. The CDR3 covers 15 residues. The ends lost 4 bases at V and 4 bases at J; junction bases unmatched: 10. Germline V gene sequence: CDR1 DFQATT, CDR2 SNEGSKA (reference sequence). CDR3 nucleotide sequence: TGCAGTGCTACTAAACTGACAGGGGGCGTATACGAGCAGTACTTC. This codes for CSATKLTGGVYEQYF.

CDR3 amino acids: CSVEPSAFTDTQYF. The CDR3, as DNA: TGCAGCGTTGAACCTAGCGCCTTTACAGATACGCAGTATTTT. The rearrangement uses TRBV29-1 and TRBJ2-3; tentatively, D is TRBD2 (6 bases). Looked up from germline, CDR1 is SQVTM and CDR2 is ANQGSEA. V was cut by 2 bases and J by 3 bases, with 12 bases left in between. CDR3 length: 14 residues.

The chain uses TRBV11-2 and TRBJ2-1; TRBD2 agrees at 13 bases. V gave up 5 bases and J gave up 8 bases; unmatched junction bases: 3. The germline gives CDR1 SGHAT, CDR2 FQNNGV. The CDR3 has 14 residues. The CDR3 sequence is CASSHGTSGDEQFF. The CDR3, as DNA: TGTGCCAGCAGCCACGGGACTAGCGGGGATGAGCAGTTCTTC.

Details on this clonotype: An end of the junction does not agree with germline; a read error may underlie this. V is TRBV20-1 and J is TRBJ1-6, with 10 bases aligning to TRBD1. The CDR3 is made up of 14 amino acids. Germline values: CDR1 DFQATT, CDR2 SNEGSKA (reference sequence). The CDR3 DNA reads TGCAGTGCCAGAGGGACAGGGGCCAGTTCACCCCTCCACTTT. This codes for CSARGTGASSPLHF.

V is TRBV5-4 and J is TRBJ2-7; 7 bases match TRBD1. TRBJ2-1 matches the DNA end more closely, so the J call is doubtful. Per the germline V gene, CDR1 is SGHNT and CDR2 is YYREEE (reference sequence). The CDR3 length is 16 residues. CDR3 DNA: TGTGCCAGCAGCAAGGGACAGACTGTTTCCTACAATGAGCAGTTCTTC. Its translation is CASSKGQTVSYNEQFF.

The chain employs TRBV24-1 and TRBJ2-2; D is possibly TRBD1 (5 bases). CDR1 and CDR2 (germline): KGHDR, SFDVKD. Trimming pared 5 bases from V and 6 bases from J, leaving 9 bases between. This CDR3 is 13 amino acids long. DNA for the CDR3: TGTGCCACCAGTGGCGACAGTCCCGGGGAGCTGTTTTTT. Translation gives CATSGDSPGELFF.

This sequence joins TRBV2 and TRBJ2-7; TRBD2 is a possible D gene (5 bases). Germline V CDR1 and CDR2: SNHLY, FYNNEI. This CDR3 has 12 residues. The ends were cut back, 10 bases at V and 10 bases at J, with 20 bases in the middle. CDR3 nucleotide sequence: TGTGCCATCGCCCGGCGGGCGACTCCTCAGTACTTC. Amino acid sequence: CAIARRATPQYF.

This clonotype was observed many times. This chain links TRBV14 with TRBJ1-3; D ambiguous. Germline V gene data show CDR1 as SGHDN and CDR2 as FVKESK. The germline V and J ends were trimmed by 4 bases and 0 bases, with 13 bases remaining between them. This CDR3 region has 16 residues. The CDR3 sequence is CASSPRERHSGNTIYF. CDR3 sequence (DNA): TGTGCCAGCAGCCCCCGGGAAAGACACTCTGGAAACACCATATATTTT.

This clonotype appeared many times. Here the CDR3 reads CASSGVGFSGFF. The CDR3 DNA sequence: TGTGCCAGCAGTGGGGTTGGGTTTTCGGGGTTCTTC. The chain uses TRBV2 and TRBJ2-1; D ambiguous. Per germline, CDR1 SNHLY and CDR2 FYNNEI. Trimming took off 4 bases at V and 15 bases at J, with 16 bases between the two ends. The length of the CDR3 is 12 residues.

This clonotype was recorded many times. The chain couples TRBV3-1 to TRBJ2-6; 9 nucleotides agree with TRBD2. The CDR3 contains 16 residues. Germline assignment: CDR1 LGHDT and CDR2 YNNKEL (reference sequence). V was pared by 1 base and J by 13 bases, with 11 bases of the junction left unmatched. This CDR3 reads CASSQVWASGMRVLTF. For the CDR3, the DNA is TGTGCCAGCAGCCAAGTCTGGGCTAGCGGGATGCGGGTCCTGACTTTC.

In this sample, this clonotype turned up many times. The CDR3 reads CSARDLRNEETQYF. Here the CDR3 DNA reads TGCAGTGCTAGAGATCTCCGGAACGAAGAGACCCAGTACTTC. The chain links TRBV20-1 to TRBJ2-5; D is unclear. Trimming removed 0 bases from V and 3 bases from J, with 11 bases in between. Germline CDR1 reads DFQATT; CDR2 reads SNEGSKA (reference sequence). The CDR3 is made up of 14 amino acids.

The chain uses TRBV7-2 and TRBJ2-7; either TRBD1 or TRBD2 may supply D (5 bases each). Germline CDR1 and CDR2: SGHTA and FQGNSA. The CDR3 sequence is 15 residues long. The germline V and J ends were trimmed by 5 bases and 0 bases, with 14 bases remaining between them. The CDR3: CASSLGRSSSYEQYF. DNA of the CDR3: TGTGCCAGCAGCCTGGGACGGTCGAGCTCCTACGAGCAGTACTTC.